The clone carrying this T cell receptor (beta chain) was seen more than once but under ten times. The germline V gene encodes CDR1 LGHNT and CDR2 FRNRAP. The CDR3 runs to 12 residues. This record belongs to a study of blood T cell repertoires in COVID-19. This table comes from immunoSEQ multiplex PCR, and its TCRdb copy is limited to in-frame clones, with some not included. The repertoire holds 190,000 or so clones, with more than 75% as singletons. The rearrangement links TRBV12-5 to TRBJ2-7; TRBD1 agrees at 7 bases. Material: peripheral blood. The source is a man in his 60s who had recovered from COVID-19. The CDR3 loop is CVILTGFGEQYF. The CDR3 nucleotides are TGTGTTATCCTGACAGGGTTCGGCGAGCAGTACTTC.